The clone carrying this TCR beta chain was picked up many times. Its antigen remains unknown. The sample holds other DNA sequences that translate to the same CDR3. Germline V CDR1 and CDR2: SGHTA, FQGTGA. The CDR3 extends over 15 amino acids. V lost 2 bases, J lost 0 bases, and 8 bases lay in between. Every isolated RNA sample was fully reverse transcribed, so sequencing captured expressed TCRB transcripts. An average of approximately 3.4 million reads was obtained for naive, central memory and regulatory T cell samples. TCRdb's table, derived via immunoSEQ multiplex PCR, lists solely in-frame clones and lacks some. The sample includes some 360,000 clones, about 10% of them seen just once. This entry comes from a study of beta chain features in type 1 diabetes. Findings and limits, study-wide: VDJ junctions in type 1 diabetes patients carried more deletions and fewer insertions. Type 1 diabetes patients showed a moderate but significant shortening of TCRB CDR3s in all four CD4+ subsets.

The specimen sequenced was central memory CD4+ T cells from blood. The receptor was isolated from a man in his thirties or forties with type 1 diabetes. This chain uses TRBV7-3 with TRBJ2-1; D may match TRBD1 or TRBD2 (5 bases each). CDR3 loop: CASSLGTPSYNEQFF. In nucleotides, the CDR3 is TGTGCCAGCAGCTTAGGGACCCCCTCCTACAATGAGCAGTTCTTC. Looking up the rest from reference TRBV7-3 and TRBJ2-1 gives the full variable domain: GAGVSQTPSNKVTEKGKYVELRCDPISGHTALYWYRQSLGQGPEFLIYFQGTGAADDSGLPNDRFFAVRPEGSVSTLKIQRTERGDSAVYLCASSLGTPSYNEQFFGPGTRLTVL.